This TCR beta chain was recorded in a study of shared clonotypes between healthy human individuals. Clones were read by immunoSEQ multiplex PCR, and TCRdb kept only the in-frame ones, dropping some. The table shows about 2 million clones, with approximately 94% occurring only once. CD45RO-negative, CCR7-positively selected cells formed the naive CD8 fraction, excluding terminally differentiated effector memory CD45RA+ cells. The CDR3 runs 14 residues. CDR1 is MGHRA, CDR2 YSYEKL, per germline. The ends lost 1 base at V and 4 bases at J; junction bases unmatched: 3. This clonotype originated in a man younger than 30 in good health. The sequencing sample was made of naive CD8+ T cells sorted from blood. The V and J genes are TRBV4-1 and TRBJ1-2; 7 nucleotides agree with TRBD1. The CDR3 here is CASSQVGDSYGYTF. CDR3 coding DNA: TGCGCCAGCAGCCAAGTGGGGGACAGCTATGGCTACACCTTC.